This TCR beta chain derives from a study of T cells after yellow fever vaccination. In the study overall: Those fractions that held only low numbers of cells were prepared using the SMART-Seq v4 Ultra Low Input RNA kit.

TCRdb independently ran MiXCR on the 5' RACE reads; one entry per CDR3 protein. The sample carries about 340,000 distinct CDR3 sequences, approximately 3.9% recorded once. This clonotype was found many times. The sequence came from a young man who received the YFV17D yellow fever vaccine. Sequencing used PBMCs, obtained 5 days after the yellow fever booster vaccination.

CDR3 sequence (DNA): TGTGCCAGCAGCTCTTCTAGCGGGGGGGGGACAGATACGCAGTATTTT. Translated, it gives CASSSSSGGGTDTQYF. This chain joins TRBV7-2 and TRBJ2-3, with 12 bases fitting TRBD2. The V and J ends lost 4 bases and 3 bases, in that order; junction bases with no gene match: 5. The CDR3 sequence is 16 residues long. Germline lookup yields CDR1 SGHTA and CDR2 FQGNSA.